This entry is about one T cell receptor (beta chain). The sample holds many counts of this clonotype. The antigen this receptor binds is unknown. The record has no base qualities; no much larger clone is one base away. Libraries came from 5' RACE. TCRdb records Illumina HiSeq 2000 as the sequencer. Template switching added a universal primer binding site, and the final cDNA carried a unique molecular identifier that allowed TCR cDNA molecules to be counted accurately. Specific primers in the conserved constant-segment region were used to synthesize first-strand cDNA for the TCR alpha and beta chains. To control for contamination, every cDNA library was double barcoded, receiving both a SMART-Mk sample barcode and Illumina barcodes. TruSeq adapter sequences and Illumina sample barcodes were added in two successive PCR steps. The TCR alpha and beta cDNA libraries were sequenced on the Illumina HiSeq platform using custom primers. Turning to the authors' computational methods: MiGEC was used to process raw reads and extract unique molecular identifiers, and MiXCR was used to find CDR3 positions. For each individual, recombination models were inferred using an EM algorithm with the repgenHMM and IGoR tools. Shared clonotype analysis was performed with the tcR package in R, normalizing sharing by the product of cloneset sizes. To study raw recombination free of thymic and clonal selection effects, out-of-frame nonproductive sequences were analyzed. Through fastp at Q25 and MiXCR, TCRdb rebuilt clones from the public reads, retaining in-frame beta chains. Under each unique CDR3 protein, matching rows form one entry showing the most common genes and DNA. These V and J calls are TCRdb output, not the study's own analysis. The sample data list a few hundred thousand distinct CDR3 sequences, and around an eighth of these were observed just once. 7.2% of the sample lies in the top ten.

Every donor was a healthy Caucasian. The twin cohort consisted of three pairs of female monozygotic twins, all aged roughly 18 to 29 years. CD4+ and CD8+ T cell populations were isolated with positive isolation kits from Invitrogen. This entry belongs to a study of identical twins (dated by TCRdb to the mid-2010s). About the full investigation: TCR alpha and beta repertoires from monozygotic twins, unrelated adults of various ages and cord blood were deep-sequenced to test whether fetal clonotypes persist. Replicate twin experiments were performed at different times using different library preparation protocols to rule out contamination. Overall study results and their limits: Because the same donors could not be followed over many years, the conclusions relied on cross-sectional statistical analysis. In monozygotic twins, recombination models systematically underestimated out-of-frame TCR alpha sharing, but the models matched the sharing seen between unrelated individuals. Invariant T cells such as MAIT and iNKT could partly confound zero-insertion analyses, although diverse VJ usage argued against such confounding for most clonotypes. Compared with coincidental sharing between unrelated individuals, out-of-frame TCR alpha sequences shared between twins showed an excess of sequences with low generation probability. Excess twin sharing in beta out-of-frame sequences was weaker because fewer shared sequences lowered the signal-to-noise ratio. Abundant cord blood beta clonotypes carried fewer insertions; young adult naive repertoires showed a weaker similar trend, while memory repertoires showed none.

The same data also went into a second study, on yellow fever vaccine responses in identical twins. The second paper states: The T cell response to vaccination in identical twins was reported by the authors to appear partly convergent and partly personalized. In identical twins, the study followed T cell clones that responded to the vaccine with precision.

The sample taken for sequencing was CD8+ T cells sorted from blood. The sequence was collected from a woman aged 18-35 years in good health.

The nucleotide sequence reads TGCAGTGCTAGAGCTGGACGAGAAAACAATGAGCAGTTCTTC. This codes for CSARAGRENNEQFF. The sequence links TRBV20-1 to TRBJ2-1; the D gene assignment is ambiguous. The CDR3 has 14 amino acids, counting the end cysteine and phenylalanine. Only the CDR3 part of the read is kept: 42 bases, read in frame from the first base. V is pared back by 1 base and J by 5 bases, with 12 bases lying between the germline termini. From a lookup of the germline V gene (reference sequence), CDR1 and CDR2 are DFQATT and SNEGSKA.